This T cell receptor beta chain was found in a study of early T cells in non-severe SARS-CoV-2 infection. For the study at large: With bulk RNA from unsorted whole blood as input, sequencing yielded unpaired chains.

Germline V gene data show CDR1 as SGHRS and CDR2 as YFSETQ. CDR3 length equals 15 residues. V shed 0 bases, J shed 2 bases, and the junction held 5 bases outside the gene matches. Points on this clonotype: Antigen unknown.

Attachment of unique molecular identifiers to individual cDNA molecules was performed. TCRdb called the 5' RACE reads again in MiXCR, with one record for every CDR3 protein. Of 75,000 to 100,000 distinct CDR3 sequences listed, 13% to 15% are singletons. Study results and caveats: Missing private and CD4 specificities, VDJdb matching favored anti-spike CD8 responses.

This clonotype originated in an adult who was a healthcare worker with PCR-confirmed SARS-CoV-2 infection or an uninfected control (not recorded which). The specimen was whole blood. V and J are TRBV5-1 and TRBJ2-7; 7 nucleotides line up with TRBD2. CDR3 sequence reads: CASSLDPGLAYEQYF. CDR3 coding DNA: TGCGCCAGCAGCTTGGACCCAGGACTAGCCTACGAGCAGTACTTC.